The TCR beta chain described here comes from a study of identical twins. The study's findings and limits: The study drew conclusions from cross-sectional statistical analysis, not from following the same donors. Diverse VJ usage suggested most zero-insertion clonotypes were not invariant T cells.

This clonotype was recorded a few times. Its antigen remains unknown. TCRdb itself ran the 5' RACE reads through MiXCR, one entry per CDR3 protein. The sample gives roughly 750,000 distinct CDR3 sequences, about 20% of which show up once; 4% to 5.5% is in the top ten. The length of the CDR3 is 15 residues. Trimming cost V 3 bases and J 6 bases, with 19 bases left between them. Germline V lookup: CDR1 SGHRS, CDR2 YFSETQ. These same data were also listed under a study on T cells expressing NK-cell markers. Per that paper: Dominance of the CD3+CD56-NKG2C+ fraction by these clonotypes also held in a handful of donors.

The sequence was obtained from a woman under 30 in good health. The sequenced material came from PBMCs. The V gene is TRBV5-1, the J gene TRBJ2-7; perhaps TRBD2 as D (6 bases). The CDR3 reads CASSSGRRTMGEQYF. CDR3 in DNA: TGCGCCAGCAGCTCAGGGAGGAGGACTATGGGCGAGCAGTACTTC.